What follows are 27 T cell receptor beta chains derived from one specimen sequenced in a study of Graves' ophthalmopathy and Graves' hyperthyroidism. The sequenced template was RNA, covering the TCR beta CDR3 region. After a first-round RT-PCR with HTBI primers, a second-round multiplex PCR was run. TCRdb reprocessed the multiplex PCR reads with MiXCR, giving one entry per CDR3 protein. The sample consists of more than 45,000 distinct CDR3 sequences, under 55% of them appearing once. Sequenced material: peripheral blood. These receptors were taken from an adult man with Graves' ophthalmopathy.

Of note for this clonotype: The junction differs from germline at one of its ends, possibly a read error. The genes are TRBV11-3 and TRBJ2-7; 16 nucleotides align to TRBD2. Germline values: CDR1 SGHNT, CDR2 YENEEA. CDR3 length: 17 amino acids. The CDR3 region has the DNA TGTGCCAGCAGCTTGCACCCGGGACTAGCGGGGGGGGGATACGCAGTATTT. Translation gives CASSLHPGLAGGGYAVF.

This clonotype has only a few counts. The chain recombines TRBV10-2 with TRBJ1-1; no firm D call. Deletions cut 2 bases from V and 2 bases from J, with 9 bases between. Germline V CDR1 and CDR2: WSHSY, SAAADI. The CDR3 is 14 residues long. CDR3 DNA: TGCGCCAGCAGTGAGGTCAAATACAACACTGAAGCTTTCTTT. Protein: CASSEVKYNTEAFF.

In its sample, this clonotype is medium-sized. The chain combines TRBV10-3 with TRBJ2-7, with 7 bases identical to TRBD1. Germline CDR1 and CDR2: ENHRY and SYGVKD. The CDR3 spans 14 residues. After removal of 6 bases from V and 1 base from J, the junction contained 6 bases not matched to a gene. CDR3 sequence (DNA): TGTGCCATCAGACCGGGACAGCCTTCCTACGAGCAGTACTTC. Translating gives CAIRPGQPSYEQYF.

This chain connects TRBV7-9 to TRBJ1-1; 7 positions match TRBD1. J was trimmed by 4 bases and V by 8 bases; bases with no gene match: 7. The germline gives CDR1 SEHNR, CDR2 FQNEAQ (reference sequence). The CDR3 has 13 amino acids. The CDR3 bases are TGTGCCAGCCAGACAGGGAGGATCACTGAAGCTTTCTTT. Amino acid sequence: CASQTGRITEAFF.

The chain employs TRBV13 and TRBJ2-3; D possibly uses TRBD1 or TRBD2 (5 bases each). Trimming cost V 5 bases and J 2 bases, with 17 bases left between them. Germline CDR1 is PRHDT and CDR2 is FYEKMQ (reference sequence). This CDR3 spans 16 amino acids. CDR3 residues: CASSRDRGHVTDTQYF. The CDR3 bases are TGTGCCAGCAGCCGAGATCGGGGCCACGTCACAGATACGCAGTATTTT.

The rearrangement links TRBV2 to TRBJ2-1, with D unresolved. This CDR3 has 11 residues. Germline V gives CDR1 SNHLY, CDR2 FYNNEI. V dropped 10 bases and J dropped 12 bases, with 16 bases sitting between them. The DNA of the CDR3 is TGTGCCACCTCAAGGGTTACTGGGCAGTTCTTC. This codes for CATSRVTGQFF.

This clonotype was observed a handful of times. The chain carries TRBV15 and TRBJ2-1; the match to TRBD1 covers 7 bases. Germline loops: CDR1 LNHNV, CDR2 YYDKDF (reference sequence). The ends lost 4 bases at V and 4 bases at J; junction bases unmatched: 7. This CDR3 contains 15 residues. The CDR3 DNA follows: TGTGCCACCAGCACCCGGGACAGTGGTTACAATGAGCAGTTCTTC. This codes for CATSTRDSGYNEQFF.

CDR3: CASSESSGEVYEQYF. CDR3 coding DNA: TGTGCCAGCAGTGAATCATCGGGAGAGGTTTACGAGCAGTACTTC. The chain recombines TRBV25-1 with TRBJ2-7; TRBD2 might be the D (6 bases). This CDR3 contains 15 residues. Germline V CDR1 and CDR2: MGHDK, SYGVNS. Trimming stripped 1 base from V and 4 bases from J, with 14 bases between.

In its sample, this clonotype was seen many times. This chain joins TRBV2 and TRBJ2-1; 7 bases are a match to TRBD2. The CDR3 is 15 amino acids. With 5 bases clipped from V and 7 bases from J, the junction kept 11 bases outside the gene matches. Looked up from germline, CDR1 is SNHLY and CDR2 is FYNNEI. The CDR3 protein is CASSISGGRTNEQFF. The DNA for the CDR3 is TGTGCCAGCAGTATCTCGGGGGGACGGACAAATGAGCAGTTCTTC.

This clonotype has ten or more counts. The chain uses TRBV7-9 and TRBJ1-1; D is perhaps TRBD1 (5 bases). The V end lost 6 bases, the J end lost 8 bases, and 13 bases lay between the germline ends. Germline V gene sequence: CDR1 SEHNR, CDR2 FQNEAQ (reference sequence). The CDR3 covers 12 residues. In nucleotides, the CDR3 is TGTGCCAGCAGATCACAGGCATTAGAAGCTTTCTTT. Residues: CASRSQALEAFF. Using reference TRBV7-9 and TRBJ1-1 for the parts outside the CDR3, the full variable domain is DTGVSQNPRHKITKRGQNVTFRCDPISEHNRLYWYRQTLGQGPEFLTYFQNEAQLEKSRLLSDRFSAERPKGSFSTLEIQRTEQGDSAMYLCASRSQALEAFFGQGTRLTVV.

Remarks on this clonotype: Germline and junction disagree at one end, which may indicate a read error. The gene calls are TRBV19 and TRBJ1-1, with a possible D match to TRBD1 (5 bases). CDR3 size: 13 residues. Germline CDR1 reads LNHDA; CDR2 reads SQIVND (reference sequence). CDR3 DNA sequence: TGTGTCAGTAATGACGGGGCGGACACTGAAGCTTTCTTT. Translation gives CVSNDGADTEAFF. Variable domain in full (rest from reference TRBV19 and TRBJ1-1): DGGITQSPKYLFRKEGQNVTLSCEQNLNHDAMYWYRQDPGQGLRLIYYSQIVNDFQKGDIAEGYSVSREKKESFPLTVTSAQKNPTAFYLCVSNDGADTEAFFGQGTRLTVV.

V is TRBV3-1 and J is TRBJ2-2; D remains ambiguous. Germline V gene data show CDR1 as LGHDT and CDR2 as YNNKEL (reference sequence). Trimming left V 1 base short and J 6 bases short, with 9 bases between. The CDR3 has 14 amino acids. The CDR3 reads CASSQGSPPGELFF. As DNA, the CDR3 is TGTGCCAGCAGCCAAGGCAGCCCCCCCGGGGAGCTGTTTTTT.

Ten or more counts support this clonotype. The genes are TRBV20-1 and TRBJ1-2; maybe TRBD1 (5 bases). The CDR3 consists of 13 residues. Trimming took 3 bases from V and 0 from J, leaving 8 bases between them. Germline V CDR1 and CDR2: DFQATT, SNEGSKA (reference sequence). CDR3 sequence reads: CSARGRANYGYTF. In DNA form, the CDR3 reads TGCAGTGCTAGGGGGCGAGCTAACTATGGCTACACCTTC.

This rearrangement joins TRBV10-3 to TRBJ2-3; D possibly corresponds to TRBD2 (7 bases). This CDR3 is 15 amino acids long. Germline lookup yields CDR1 ENHRY and CDR2 SYGVKD. Trimming stripped 6 bases from V and 2 bases from J, with 15 bases between. The DNA for the CDR3 is TGTGCCATCAGGACCCTGGCGGGGGCCACAGATACGCAGTATTTT. Amino acid sequence: CAIRTLAGATDTQYF.

On this clonotype itself: This likely comes from a read error, as the CDR3 has no conserved phenylalanine or tryptophan at its end. The rearrangement uses TRBV9 and TRBJ2-2; D is possibly TRBD1 or TRBD2 (5 bases each). This CDR3 spans 13 amino acids. The V gene's germline CDR1 is SGDLS and CDR2 YYNGEE. The CDR3 coding sequence is TGTGCCGGCAGCCCGTGGGGACCCGGGGAGCTGTTTCTT. This sequence encodes CAGSPWGPGELFL.

In this sample, this clonotype turned up many times. J is TRBJ1-1 and V is TRBV12-3 or TRBV12-4; D perhaps matches TRBD1 (6 bases). The CDR3 is 13 residues long. The V gene lost 4 bases and the J gene lost 6 bases, with 12 bases spanning the gap. CDR3 sequence: CASSSMTGSEAFF. The CDR3, as DNA: TGTGCCAGCAGTTCCATGACAGGATCTGAAGCTTTCTTT.

The chain links TRBV9 to TRBJ1-3; 7 bases are shared with TRBD1. V dropped 7 bases and J dropped 4; count of bases not matched to a gene: 11. Germline CDR1 SGDLS, CDR2 YYNGEE. The CDR3 totals 15 residues. The CDR3 DNA is TGTGCCAGCGGAACTTACAGGGGAGGAGGAAACACCATATATTTT. This encodes CASGTYRGGGNTIYF.

The chain is built from TRBV10-3 and TRBJ1-6, with 8 bases that match TRBD1. The CDR3 has 14 residues. Germline V gene data show CDR1 as ENHRY and CDR2 as SYGVKD. J was trimmed by 9 bases and V by 9 bases; bases with no gene match: 10. The DNA of the CDR3 is TGTGCCATGACGGTGGACAGGGAATCTTCACCCCTCCACTTT. Translating gives CAMTVDRESSPLHF.

This chain joins TRBV5-1 and TRBJ2-2; D possibly corresponds to TRBD1 (5 bases). Trimming left V 7 bases short and J 0 bases short, with 13 bases between. Germline CDR1 reads SGHRS; CDR2 reads YFSETQ. This CDR3 spans 15 amino acids. The CDR3 DNA reads as TGCGCCAGCCGCCAGGGCTGTGCGAACACCGGGGAGCTGTTTTTT. Translated, it gives CASRQGCANTGELFF.

The chain uses TRBV20-1 and TRBJ1-6, with 10 bases aligning to TRBD1. V trimming: 5 bases; J trimming: 9 bases; junction bases outside the gene matches: 7. The CDR3 length is 14 residues. From germline, CDR1 is DFQATT and CDR2 SNEGSKA (reference sequence). The DNA of the CDR3 is TGCAGTGCTTTCGGGACAGGGGACAGTTCACCCCTCCACTTT. Translating it yields CSAFGTGDSSPLHF.

This clonotype was counted many times. DNA for the CDR3: TGTGCCAGCAGTCCTGGGACAGGGGATTTCATGAACACTGAAGCTTTCTTT. It codes for CASSPGTGDFMNTEAFF. This chain joins TRBV6-5 and TRBJ1-1, with 10 bases fitting TRBD1. Germline CDR1 and CDR2: MNHEY and SVGAGI. This CDR3 has 17 amino acids. The trim removed 5 bases at V and 0 bases at J, leaving 9 bases unmatched.

The chain couples TRBV20-1 to TRBJ2-7; TRBD2 matches 8 bases. The germline CDR1 and CDR2 sequences are DFQATT and SNEGSKA (reference sequence). The CDR3 loop spans 14 amino acids. The ends lost 3 bases at V and 4 bases at J; junction bases unmatched: 8. CDR3 in amino acids: CSARSGGRGYEQYF. As DNA, the CDR3 is TGCAGTGCTAGGTCGGGGGGGCGAGGGTACGAGCAGTACTTC.

This clonotype was counted only a few times. The chain employs TRBV2 and TRBJ2-7; 9 nucleotides match TRBD2. This CDR3 is 14 amino acids long. V shed 6 bases, J shed 4 bases, and the junction held 7 bases outside the gene matches. Germline-derived CDR1 and CDR2 are SNHLY and FYNNEI. CDR3 sequence reads: CASRRASGTYEQYF. CDR3 DNA: TGTGCCAGCAGGAGGGCTAGCGGGACATACGAGCAGTACTTC.

The V gene is TRBV19, the J gene TRBJ2-1, with D possibly being TRBD2 (5 bases). The CDR3 has 13 residues. CDR1 and CDR2 (germline): LNHDA, SQIVND (reference sequence). V was cut by 3 bases and J by 5 bases, with 8 bases left in between. CDR3 protein: CASSISGDNEQFF. The CDR3 DNA sequence: TGTGCCAGTAGTATCTCCGGGGACAATGAGCAGTTCTTC.

This clonotype appeared a few times. The rearrangement uses TRBV20-1 and TRBJ2-7; 7 bases align to TRBD1. Per the germline V gene, CDR1 is DFQATT and CDR2 is SNEGSKA (reference sequence). The V segment lost 6 bases and the J segment 3 bases; nucleotides outside the gene matches: 8. The CDR3 runs 13 residues. CDR3 nucleotides: TGCAGTGCACGAGCCCCAGGGGGCTACGAGCAGTACTTC. It is translated as CSARAPGGYEQYF.

Concerning this clonotype itself: A junction boundary mismatches the germline segment, possibly from a read error. The rearrangement joins TRBV29-1 to TRBJ2-3; D ambiguous. Germline CDR1 SQVTM, CDR2 ANQGSEA. This CDR3 contains 15 residues. The CDR3 nucleotides are TGCAGCGTTGAAGATTGGGCCCGGAGCACTGATACGCAGTATTTT. Amino acid sequence: CSVEDWARSTDTQYF.

This clonotype was seen many times. The gene calls are TRBV10-2 and TRBJ2-1; no definite D call. Trimming left V 2 bases short and J 8 bases short, with 13 bases between. This CDR3 comprises 14 residues. Germline V gene sequence: CDR1 WSHSY, CDR2 SAAADI. The CDR3, as DNA: TGCGCCAGCAGTGAGAAACCCTACGGCGATGAGCAGTTCTTC. It is translated as CASSEKPYGDEQFF.